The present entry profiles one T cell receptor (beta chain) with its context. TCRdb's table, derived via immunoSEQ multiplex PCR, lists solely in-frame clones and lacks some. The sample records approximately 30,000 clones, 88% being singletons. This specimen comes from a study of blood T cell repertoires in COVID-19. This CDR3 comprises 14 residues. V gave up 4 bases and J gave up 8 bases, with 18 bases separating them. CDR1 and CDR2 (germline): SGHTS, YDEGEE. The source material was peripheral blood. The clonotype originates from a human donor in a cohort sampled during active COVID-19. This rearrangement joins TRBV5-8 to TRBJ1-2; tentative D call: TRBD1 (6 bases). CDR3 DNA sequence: TGTGCCAGCAGCGCTTCGTCCTGGGGGCACGGCTACACCTTC. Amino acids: CASSASSWGHGYTF.